This entry features one T cell receptor beta chain sequence. It lacks a known antigen. No base qualities exist here, and no much larger clone lies one base off it. This entry comes from a study of graft-versus-host responses after intestinal transplantation (dated by TCRdb to 2020 to 2022). Looking at the study overall: Recipients received multivisceral, liver-intestinal, or isolated intestinal transplants. Anti-thymocyte globulin induction was given to all recipients, followed by maintenance tacrolimus and steroids for about 3 years. Graft-versus-host and host-versus-graft alloreactive T cell clones were tracked in the graft, circulation and bone marrow after intestinal transplantation using bulk TCR-beta CDR3 sequencing. To identify alloreactive clones, pre-transplant mixed lymphocyte reaction products were sequenced and compared with unstimulated pre-transplant donor and recipient T cells. A cohort of under 30 intestinal transplant recipients, including one retransplant, was enrolled, and 3 patients lacking pretransplant specimens were excluded. Donor T cell macrochimerism was defined as a peak of at least 4% donor T cells among recipient peripheral blood mononuclear cells. Samples from a few later patients were sequenced in-house on an Illumina MiSeq with MiXCR processing rather than by the commercial service.

The CDR3 has 13 amino acids, counting the end cysteine and phenylalanine. CDR3 DNA is the only sequence kept; it has 39 bases, read in frame from the first base. The germline V gene specifies SGHVS as CDR1 and FQNEAQ as CDR2. V was cut back by 3 bases and J by 8 bases, leaving a gap of 10 bases between them. The time point label on this specimen signifies: cells obtained before transplantation from donor or recipient. CD3+CD4+ and CD3+CD8+ populations were FACS-sorted from unstimulated pre-transplant donor and recipient cells taken from spleen or lymph nodes. The library was prepared using the immunoSEQ multiplex PCR assay. For most patients, genomic DNA was isolated using the Qiagen DNeasy Blood and Tissue Kit and was shipped frozen to Adaptive Biotechnologies for TCR sequencing. For most patients, high-throughput TCR-beta CDR3 sequencing of genomic DNA was performed by Adaptive Biotechnologies. The authors' pipeline ran thus. TCR sequencing data for around 20 patients were retrieved from Adaptive's ImmunoSEQ software; a few other patients were processed with MiXCR and VDJtools. To correct CD4 versus CD8 sorting errors, sequences present in both subsets at a frequency ratio below 5:1 were removed. CDR3 nucleotide sequences shared between donor and recipient were removed because the origin of such sequences could not be assigned. At least 2-fold expansion over unstimulated cells and a minimum CFSE-low frequency of 0.002% (template counts) or 0.001% (read counts) were required for clones to be classified as alloreactive. A clone was considered mappable if detected in the sequenced pre-transplant spleen, lymph node, or MLR CFSE-low populations of the donor or recipient. The cumulative frequency of alloreactive clones was calculated as a percentage of all sequences, weighted by copy number. This is the immuneACCESS table as TCRdb keeps it, with only in-frame sequences that have V and J called. A part of the clones is gone; compared with another copy, unresolved V genes explain less than half, and the rest is unexplained. V and J calls plus clone size are reproduced from that table; the DNA served to infer D and trimming. The sample contains about 120,000 clones, 85% to 95% of them found a single time. More than 2.5% of the sample belongs to the ten largest clones.

General conclusions and limits of the study: In patients with donor T cell macrochimerism, the allografts had high GvH to HvG T cell clonal ratios. The conclusions were limited by the relatively low number and heterogeneity of the intestinal transplant patients. GvH clones turned up in recipient bone marrow, with some appearing earlier in ileal mucosa or blood, a pattern consistent with an intestinal mucosal origin. Early after transplant, peak levels of circulating GvH clones were found to be associated with declines in HvG clones.

Sequencing used unstimulated CD8+ T cells sorted from spleen or lymph node cells, obtained before intestinal transplant. Here the chain combines TRBV7-8 and TRBJ2-2; possibly the D gene is TRBD2, per 6 matching bases. The TCR was taken from a human donor who received an intestinal transplant. The DNA sequence reads TGTGCCAGCAGCTTTACCGCGGGGGGGGAGCTGTTTTTT. Its protein reads: CASSFTAGGELFF. Where the CDR3 stops, the reference TRBV7-8 and TRBJ2-2 genes take over; the full variable domain is GAGVSQSPRYKVAKRGQDVALRCDPISGHVSLFWYQQALGQGPEFLTYFQNEAQLDKSGLPSDRFFAERPEGSVSTLKIQRTQQEDSAVYLCASSFTAGGELFFGEGSRLTVL.